A selection of T cell receptor beta chains follows, all from one sample in a study of blood T cells in healthy people across ages. TCRdb ran MiXCR on the 5' RACE reads and lists one entry per CDR3 protein. This table holds around 1,900,000 distinct CDR3 sequences, 35% to 50% found once. Sequenced material: blood. Receptor source: a human donor in good health. Both conserved end residues are part of each CDR3. A D gene is named only where the DNA matches it firmly. Only some rows state a clone size, as once, few, many or a class for expanded clones.

length	D	V	size	J	CDR3	DNA
15	-	TRBV9	-	TRBJ1-2	CASSVNGLDSYGYTF	TGTGCCAGCAGCGTAAACGGGCTAGACAGTTATGGCTACACCTTC
18	-	TRBV29-1	-	TRBJ2-7	CSVEGPGSYGGASYEQYF	TGCAGCGTTGAAGGGCCCGGATCGTACGGTGGGGCGTCCTACGAGCAGTACTTC
14	-	TRBV3-1	-	TRBJ1-1	CASSPGTGQTEAFF	TGTGCCAGCAGCCCCGGAACAGGTCAGACTGAAGCTTTCTTT
16	-	TRBV4-1	few	TRBJ2-7	CASSQEVEGTYYEQYF	TGCGCCAGCAGCCAAGAGGTCGAGGGGACGTACTACGAGCAGTACTTC
14	TRBD1	TRBV7-2	few	TRBJ2-7	CASSSLGQFYEQYF	TGTGCCAGCAGCTCTTTGGGACAGTTCTACGAGCAGTACTTC
17	-	TRBV5-1	-	TRBJ2-1	CASSLGQFQIHSYEQFF	TGCGCCAGCAGCTTGGGGCAATTCCAAATCCACTCCTACGAGCAGTTCTTC
14	-	TRBV4-1	few	TRBJ1-2	CASSHRAKNYGYTF	TGCGCCAGCAGCCACAGGGCCAAGAACTATGGCTACACCTTC
15	TRBD1	TRBV2	-	TRBJ1-5	CASMVAGGSNQPQHF	TGTGCCAGCATGGTGGCAGGGGGTAGCAATCAGCCCCAGCATTTT
12	-	TRBV20-1	few	TRBJ2-5	CSARDVGETQYF	TGCAGTGCTAGGGACGTGGGGGAGACCCAGTACTTC
11	-	TRBV11-2	-	TRBJ2-5	CASSLQETRYF	TGTGCCAGCAGCCTTCAAGAGACCCGGTACTTC
13	-	TRBV27	-	TRBJ1-2	CASSYTRNYGYTF	TGTGCCAGCAGCTACACCAGAAACTATGGCTACACCTTC
16	-	TRBV5-1	few	TRBJ1-1	CASSLDPQGVAPEAFF	TGCGCCAGCAGCTTGGATCCCCAGGGTGTCGCGCCTGAAGCTTTCTTT
16	TRBD1	TRBV6-5	-	TRBJ2-5	CASSYSLGQVLGEQYF	TGTGCCAGCAGTTACTCGCTGGGACAGGTACTTGGAGAGCAGTACTTC
15	TRBD1	TRBV2	-	TRBJ1-5	CASRGTGAPNQPQHF	TGTGCCAGCAGGGGAACAGGGGCTCCCAATCAGCCCCAGCATTTT
15	TRBD2	TRBV20-1	few	TRBJ2-7	CSARKVGLAAYEQYF	TGCAGTGCTAGGAAGGTCGGACTAGCGGCCTACGAGCAGTACTTC
12	-	TRBV20-1	-	TRBJ2-7	CSARDLLGERYF	TGCAGTGCTAGAGACTTACTGGGCGAGCGGTACTTC
16	-	TRBV6-4	few	TRBJ1-2	CASSPTAGWIPYGYTF	TGTGCCAGCAGTCCTACCGCCGGATGGATCCCCTATGGCTACACCTTC
12	-	TRBV29-1	many	TRBJ1-4	CSVGSVNEKLFF	TGCAGCGTTGGGTCAGTAAATGAAAAACTGTTTTTT
14	-	TRBV7-2	few	TRBJ1-2	CASSLVTDSYGYTF	TGTGCCAGCAGCTTAGTGACAGACTCCTATGGCTACACCTTC
16	TRBD1	TRBV5-1	-	TRBJ1-4	CASSQTQQGAREKLFF	TGCGCCAGCAGCCAAACCCAACAGGGGGCACGTGAAAAACTGTTTTTT
15	-	TRBV4-2	-	TRBJ1-6	CASSHAGNKDSPLHF	TGTGCCAGCAGCCATGCCGGGAATAAGGATTCGCCCCTCCACTTT
15	TRBD1	TRBV20-1	few	TRBJ2-7	CSAGHGTGGNGEQYF	TGCAGTGCTGGACATGGGACAGGGGGCAACGGCGAGCAGTACTTC
15	-	TRBV2	-	TRBJ2-1	CASSEVRGTGTEQFF	TGTGCCAGCAGTGAAGTTCGGGGGACCGGGACTGAGCAGTTCTTC
15	TRBD1	TRBV12-3/TRBV12-4	-	TRBJ1-1	CAGRPDLDRGTEAFF	TGTGCCGGCAGACCGGACCTGGACAGGGGCACTGAAGCTTTCTTT
14	TRBD1	TRBV10-3	few	TRBJ1-2	CAISGDRGLNGYTF	TGTGCCATCAGTGGCGACAGGGGGCTTAATGGCTACACCTTC
14	-	TRBV9	-	TRBJ2-7	CASSVEPGTGEQYF	TGTGCCAGCAGCGTAGAGCCGGGGACGGGCGAGCAGTACTTC
16	TRBD1	TRBV24-1	-	TRBJ2-6	CATSDFRGGVPRVLTF	TGTGCCACCAGTGATTTCCGAGGGGGCGTCCCCCGGGTCCTGACTTTC
13	-	TRBV12-3/TRBV12-4	many	TRBJ1-1	CASQGIPNTEAFF	TGTGCCAGTCAGGGGATTCCGAACACTGAAGCTTTCTTT
14	-	TRBV7-2	few	TRBJ1-5	CASSLQAGGQPQHF	TGTGCCAGCAGCTTACAGGCGGGAGGTCAGCCCCAGCATTTT
14	-	TRBV29-1	-	TRBJ1-1	CSVLRVLMNTEAFF	TGCAGCGTCTTGAGGGTGCTTATGAACACTGAAGCTTTCTTT
14	TRBD1	TRBV18	few	TRBJ2-7	CASSPSGQPYEQYF	TGTGCCAGCTCACCATCGGGACAGCCCTACGAGCAGTACTTC
15	-	TRBV5-1	-	TRBJ2-7	CASSPETLSYNEQYF	TGCGCCAGCAGCCCCGAGACACTCTCCTACAATGAGCAGTACTTC
13	-	TRBV6-2/TRBV6-3	few	TRBJ1-2	CASSSRGARGYTF	TGTGCCAGCAGTTCTAGGGGCGCGCGTGGCTACACCTTC
12	-	TRBV29-1	few	TRBJ2-5	CSFPGGGETQYF	TGCAGCTTCCCAGGCGGCGGAGAGACCCAGTACTTC
14	-	TRBV5-1	few	TRBJ2-1	CASRQGGTYNEQFF	TGCGCCAGCAGACAGGGAGGGACATACAATGAGCAGTTCTTC
14	-	TRBV5-5	-	TRBJ2-3	CASSLSWLTDTQYF	TGTGCCAGCAGTCTGAGCTGGCTCACAGATACGCAGTATTTT
14	-	TRBV29-1	-	TRBJ2-7	CSVDTGSSSYEQYF	TGCAGCGTTGATACGGGTTCGAGCTCCTACGAGCAGTACTTC
19	TRBD1	TRBV24-1	-	TRBJ2-2	CATSEPGQARSSNTGELFF	TGTGCCACCAGTGAGCCGGGACAGGCGAGGAGTTCGAACACCGGGGAGCTGTTTTTT
15	TRBD2	TRBV5-5	-	TRBJ2-7	CASSSRWGLHYEQYF	TGTGCCAGCAGCTCCCGGTGGGGACTACACTACGAGCAGTACTTC
16	TRBD1	TRBV6-2/TRBV6-3	-	TRBJ2-1	CASSYDRDRGYNEQFF	TGTGCCAGCAGTTACGACCGGGACAGGGGCTACAATGAGCAGTTCTTC
11	-	TRBV12-5	-	TRBJ2-1	CASGLFESQFF	TGTGCTAGTGGTTTGTTTGAGAGCCAGTTCTTC
13	TRBD1	TRBV15	-	TRBJ1-4	CATNLQGSEKLFF	TGTGCCACCAACTTACAGGGGAGTGAAAAACTGTTTTTT
13	-	TRBV6-1	-	TRBJ1-5	CASSDTGRFPQHF	TGTGCCAGCAGTGATACGGGTCGGTTCCCCCAGCATTTT
14	-	TRBV7-2	-	TRBJ1-2	CASSLNTDYYGYTF	TGTGCCAGCAGCTTAAATACAGATTACTATGGCTACACCTTC
15	-	TRBV12-3/TRBV12-4	-	TRBJ2-7	CASASRETLTYEQYF	TGTGCCAGCGCCTCCCGTGAGACACTTACCTACGAGCAGTACTTC
14	-	TRBV9	-	TRBJ2-7	CASSVGRGSDEQYF	TGTGCCAGCAGCGTCGGGCGGGGTAGTGACGAGCAGTACTTC
16	-	TRBV5-1	few	TRBJ2-7	CASSLDRRAMMDEQYF	TGCGCCAGCAGCTTGGACAGAAGGGCTATGATGGACGAGCAGTACTTC
15	-	TRBV10-3	few	TRBJ2-6	CAISDSGSGANVLTF	TGTGCCATCAGTGATAGTGGGTCTGGGGCCAACGTCCTGACTTTC
11	-	TRBV30	-	TRBJ2-1	CAWSVGLARRF	TGTGCCTGGAGTGTCGGGCTAGCGCGACGCTTC
14	TRBD1	TRBV25-1	once	TRBJ1-1	CASRDRGTNTEAFF	TGTGCCAGCAGGGACAGGGGGACGAACACTGAAGCTTTCTTT